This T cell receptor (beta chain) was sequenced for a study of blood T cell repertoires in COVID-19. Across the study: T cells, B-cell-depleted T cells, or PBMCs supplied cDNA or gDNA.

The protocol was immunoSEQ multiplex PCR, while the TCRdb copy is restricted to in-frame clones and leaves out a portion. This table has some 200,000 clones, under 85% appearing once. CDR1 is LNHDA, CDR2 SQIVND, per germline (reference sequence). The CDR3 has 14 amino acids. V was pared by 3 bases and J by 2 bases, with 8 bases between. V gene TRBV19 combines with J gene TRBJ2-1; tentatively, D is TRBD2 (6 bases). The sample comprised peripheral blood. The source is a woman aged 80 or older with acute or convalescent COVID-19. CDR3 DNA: TGTGCCAGTAGTATCACTAGCCCCTACAATGAGCAGTTCTTC. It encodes CASSITSPYNEQFF.